These T cell receptor beta chains were read from a single sample in a study of T cell responses to AZD1222 COVID-19 vaccine. The protocol was immunoSEQ multiplex PCR, while the TCRdb copy is restricted to in-frame clones and leaves out a portion. The data show about 130,000 clones, about 90% seen once. Here the sequenced sample was peripheral blood, taken on day 0 of AZD1222 vaccination. These receptors originate from an adult in good health. Both conserved end residues are part of each CDR3.

TRBV6-4	TRBJ2-3	CASSDFPTDTQYF
TRBV9	TRBJ1-6	CASSPGQGRSPLHF
TRBV5-1	TRBJ2-7	CASSLGQGVSRRYF
TRBV4-3	TRBJ2-1	CASSQETSGYNEQFF
TRBV7-6	TRBJ2-3	CASSLLRGSLDTQYF
TRBV3-1/TRBV3-2	TRBJ1-2	CASSQGLLRHTF
TRBV5-6	TRBJ1-2	CASSLDPPKGYGYTF
TRBV5-8	TRBJ2-7	CASSLAHIDEQYF
TRBV30	TRBJ1-6	CAWNLLHGGSPLHF
TRBV4-1	TRBJ2-1	CASSQEGGANEQFF
TRBV3-1/TRBV3-2	TRBJ2-7	CASSQNPTSGRLYEQYF
TRBV4-1	TRBJ1-5	CASSLRAPGIYSNQPQHF
TRBV10-3	TRBJ2-3	CAITARPNADTQYF
TRBV7-2	TRBJ2-5	CASSLQGHQETQYF
TRBV12-2	TRBJ2-7	CASRLEASGGTPYEQYF
TRBV27	TRBJ2-2	CASSLRDREAGELFF
TRBV5-1	TRBJ1-2	CASSLDGIYTF
TRBV3-1/TRBV3-2	TRBJ2-1	CASSQEPSGTSGSGEQFF
TRBV5-1	TRBJ1-2	CASSSTQGADGYTF
TRBV3-1/TRBV3-2	TRBJ1-2	CASSPTGRYGYTF
TRBV9	TRBJ2-2	CASEGHSNTGELFF
TRBV7-2	TRBJ2-3	CASSLALAGDTQYF
TRBV4-1	TRBJ2-2	CASSHPPATANTGELFF
TRBV16	TRBJ1-2	CASSHQAADSNYGYTF
TRBV3-1/TRBV3-2	TRBJ1-2	CASSQWGENNYGYTF
TRBV7-8	TRBJ2-5	CASSLAAHETQYF
TRBV7-6	TRBJ1-4	CASSPRTGGNEKLFF
TRBV19	TRBJ2-3	CASSMEGRRTDTQYF
TRBV13	TRBJ2-7	CASSRGGPLGYEQYF
TRBV5-1	TRBJ2-1	CASSFSGGVYNEQFF
TRBV12-5	TRBJ2-3	CASGLDRSTDTQYF
TRBV18	TRBJ2-1	CASSPSGHEQFF